The rows below give T cell receptor beta chains drawn from one sample of a study of T cells after somatic rescue of genetic block. Only in-frame clones appear in the TCRdb table, and some are missing; sequencing was by immunoSEQ multiplex PCR. The top ten hold around 3% of the sample, which has about 67,000 clones, just over 90% seen once. The sequenced material came from peripheral blood mononuclear cells (PBMCs). These receptors originate from a man aged 40-50 years. Each CDR3 is given with its conserved first and last residue.

V gene	J gene	CDR3 protein
TRBV10-3	TRBJ2-2	CAISDLAASNTGELFF
TRBV15	TRBJ2-5	CATSTPGLPNRETQYF
TRBV6-1	TRBJ1-1	CASSGRTARIEAFF
TRBV7-2	TRBJ1-1	CASSLESRGPMNTEAFF
TRBV28	TRBJ1-3	CASTPGAGNTIYF
TRBV11-2	TRBJ2-7	CASSLTSGGYEQYF
TRBV29-1	TRBJ2-2	CSVEAGQGQAGELFF
TRBV2	NA	CASSYTGTESSYEQYF
TRBV9	TRBJ1-4	CASSVEGRINEKLFF
TRBV6-5	TRBJ1-4	CASSSAGTGNEKLFF
TRBV5-1	TRBJ2-3	CASSESPGTFTDTQYF
TRBV6-1	TRBJ1-5	CASSEIQGNNQPQHF
TRBV5-6	TRBJ1-2	CASNSGHGYTF
TRBV2	TRBJ1-4	CASNSIGQPTNEKLFF
TRBV4-2	TRBJ2-3	CASSQAARYTDTQYF
TRBV18	TRBJ1-5	CASSPQQGQPQHF
TRBV6-6	TRBJ1-4	CASSYSGAPNEKLFF